These 30 T cell receptor beta chains were sequenced from one sample in a study of regulatory T cells in long-lasting Graves disease. As to time point: persistent/refractory GD, antithyroid drugs over 5 years with positive TRAb. TCR sequences were obtained from RNA taken from PBMCs. TCR beta libraries were built with iRepertoire HTBI primers and Arm-PCR of CDR3 regions. TCRdb independently ran MiXCR on the multiplex PCR reads; one entry per CDR3 protein. This table has almost 350,000 distinct CDR3 sequences, about 20% appearing once. Sequencing was performed on peripheral blood mononuclear cells (PBMCs), taken when the disease was refractory, from a patient treated with antithyroid drugs. The receptor set was obtained from a female donor with Graves disease.

This clonotype was observed a handful of times. Possible read error: a much larger clone is one base away. This chain joins TRBV2 and TRBJ1-1; possibly TRBD1 for D (6 bases). V was shortened by 6 bases and J by 7 bases, with 12 bases between the two germline ends. Germline lookup yields CDR1 SNHLY and CDR2 FYNNEI. The CDR3 extends over 12 amino acids. The CDR3 nucleotides read TGTGCCAGCAGGGGGGGCCACCTTGAAGCTTTCTTT. The encoded protein is CASRGGHLEAFF. The full variable domain, completed using reference TRBV2 and TRBJ1-1, is EPEVTQTPSHQVTQMGQEVILRCVPISNHLYFYWYRQILGQKVEFLVSFYNNEISEKSEIFDDQFSVERPDGSNFTLKIRSTKLEDSAMYFCASRGGHLEAFFGQGTRLTVV.

This clonotype occurred many times. The chain carries TRBV6-1 and TRBJ2-4, with 9 bases that match TRBD2. CDR1 MNHNS and CDR2 SASEGT come from the germline V gene. V lost 4 bases, J lost 16 bases, and 8 bases stayed unmatched. CDR3 size: 12 residues. Written as DNA, the CDR3 is TGTGCCAGCAGTGCGGGACTAGCTAGACCCTACTTC. It yields the protein CASSAGLARPYF.

This clonotype was seen more than once but under ten times. The V call is TRBV5-5, the J call TRBJ2-7, with 7 bases lining up with TRBD1. CDR3 size: 15 residues. The V gene end was trimmed by 4 bases and the J gene end by 6 bases; junction bases not matched to a gene: 13. CDR1 and CDR2 from the germline V gene are SGHKS and YYEKEE (reference sequence). The CDR3 region is CASSRQGTSYSEQYF. Written as DNA, the CDR3 is TGTGCCAGCAGCAGACAGGGTACGAGTTATAGCGAGCAGTACTTC.

The rearrangement uses TRBV6-1 and TRBJ2-3, with D perhaps matching TRBD2 (6 bases). V shed 5 bases and J shed 7 bases, with 19 bases lying between them. CDR3 length: 15 residues. CDR1 and CDR2 from the germline V gene are MNHNS and SASEGT. CDR3 amino acids: CASSPGLRLIYTQYF. The CDR3 nucleotides read TGTGCCAGCAGTCCGGGACTCCGACTAATATATACGCAGTATTTT.

Only a few counts were recorded for this clonotype. The J gene is TRBJ2-7, the V gene TRBV7-2; D is uncertain. The CDR3 runs to 15 residues. Germline CDR1 SGHTA, CDR2 FQGNSA. Between the trimmed V and J ends, which lost 5 bases and 1 base, there was a span of 15 bases. CDR3 sequence reads: CASSLSDSASYEQYF. The CDR3 nucleotides are TGTGCCAGCAGCCTCTCCGACTCCGCTTCCTACGAGCAGTACTTC.

This clonotype was found many times. The chain couples TRBV7-9 to TRBJ1-1; D remains unclear. Per germline, CDR1 SEHNR and CDR2 FQNEAQ (reference sequence). V lost 3 bases and J lost 4, with 6 bases in between. The CDR3 has 12 residues. CDR3 sequence reads: CASSFWGTEAFF. In DNA form, the CDR3 reads TGTGCCAGCAGCTTCTGGGGCACTGAAGCTTTCTTT.

The chain couples TRBV2 to TRBJ2-1; 9 bases align to TRBD2. The CDR3 length is 14 residues. V shed 5 bases and J 8 bases; nucleotides not matched to a gene: 7. Per the germline V gene, CDR1 is SNHLY and CDR2 is FYNNEI. CDR3 sequence reads: CASSTLAGTYEQFF. CDR3 coding DNA: TGTGCCAGCAGTACCCTAGCGGGAACGTATGAGCAGTTCTTC.

This chain links TRBV6-1 with TRBJ1-6, with 9 nucleotides matching TRBD1. Germline values: CDR1 MNHNS, CDR2 SASEGT. Trimming at V came to 8 bases and at J to 7 bases, leaving 0 bases not matched to a gene. The CDR3 length is 12 residues. The CDR3 nucleotides read TGTGCCAGCGGACAGGGGAATTCACCCCTCCACTTT. As protein: CASGQGNSPLHF.

This clonotype was picked up many times. The genes are TRBV10-3 and TRBJ2-7; D gene uncertain. CDR1 ENHRY and CDR2 SYGVKD come from the germline V gene. V dropped 2 bases and J dropped 4 bases, with 6 bases sitting between them. The CDR3 contains 12 residues. The CDR3 bases are TGTGCCATCAGTGAGACCCGATACGAGCAGTACTTC. Translated, it gives CAISETRYEQYF.

This clonotype was observed at least ten times. This sequence joins TRBV12-3 or TRBV12-4 and TRBJ1-5; D is unresolved. V dropped 3 bases and J dropped 5 bases, with 8 bases sitting between them. The CDR3 covers 13 residues. CDR3 residues: CASSLRADQPQHF. CDR3 nucleotide sequence: TGTGCCAGCAGTTTGAGGGCTGATCAGCCCCAGCATTTT.

This clonotype was counted many times. CDR3 loop: CASSPPVVLPQHF. CDR3 sequence (DNA): TGTGCCAGCAGCCCCCCCGTTGTGCTGCCCCAGCATTTT. This chain connects TRBV28 to TRBJ1-5; D gene uncertain. The CDR3 is 13 amino acids. V was shortened by 6 bases and J by 9 bases, with 15 bases between the two germline ends. Germline V gene data show CDR1 as MDHEN and CDR2 as SYDVKM.

This clonotype showed up many times. CDR3: CASEKGLLTHEQYF. CDR3 DNA: TGTGCCAGCGAAAAGGGACTCCTAACTCACGAGCAGTACTTC. The chain joins TRBV6-1 to TRBJ2-7; possibly TRBD2 for D (6 bases). The V end lost 8 bases, the J end lost 5 bases, and 19 bases lay between the germline ends. The germline gives CDR1 MNHNS, CDR2 SASEGT. The CDR3 spans 14 residues.

This chain links TRBV18 with TRBJ1-1; maybe TRBD1 (5 bases). This CDR3 is 15 amino acids long. Germline values: CDR1 KGHSH, CDR2 LQKENI. V gave up 3 bases and J gave up 3 bases, with 14 bases separating them. The CDR3 loop is CASSPRQYVDTEAFF. Here the CDR3 DNA reads TGTGCCAGCTCACCTAGACAGTATGTCGACACTGAAGCTTTCTTT.

V and J are TRBV27 and TRBJ2-2, with a possible D match to TRBD2 (5 bases). The CDR3 totals 11 residues. V was shortened by 6 bases and J by 8 bases, with 7 bases between the two germline ends. Germline V gene lookup returns CDR1 MNHEY and CDR2 SMNVEV (reference sequence). The DNA for the CDR3 is TGTGCCAGCAGCCGAGGGGGGGAGCTGTTTTTT. This codes for CASSRGGELFF.

For this clonotype: This could be a read error, since a much larger clone is one nucleotide away. The CDR3 DNA follows: TGTGCCACCGGTGATCGAGGAGTTAACTATGGCTACACCTTC. As protein: CATGDRGVNYGYTF. The rearrangement uses TRBV24-1 and TRBJ1-2, with D hard to call. The CDR3 spans 14 residues. In germline, CDR1 is KGHDR, CDR2 SFDVKD.

This clonotype appeared many times. The chain uses TRBV2 and TRBJ2-7; 8 bases match TRBD1. CDR1 and CDR2 (germline): SNHLY, FYNNEI. The CDR3 spans 12 residues. With 6 bases clipped from V and 9 bases from J, the junction kept 7 bases outside the gene matches. CDR3 bases: TGTGCCAGCAGCTACAGGGGGTTAGGGCAGTACTTC. Protein sequence: CASSYRGLGQYF.

V usage is TRBV20-1 and J usage is TRBJ1-1; TRBD1 is a possible D gene (6 bases). CDR3 length equals 14 residues. The ends were cut back, 1 base at V and 5 bases at J, with 14 bases in the middle. The V gene's germline CDR1 is DFQATT and CDR2 SNEGSKA (reference sequence). The CDR3 spells CSARVAGARTEAFF. The CDR3 DNA is TGCAGTGCTAGAGTTGCGGGGGCGCGTACTGAAGCTTTCTTT.

This clonotype was found many times. The V call is TRBV2, the J call TRBJ1-2; no reliable D call. This CDR3 is 12 amino acids long. Germline loops: CDR1 SNHLY, CDR2 FYNNEI. V lost 1 base to trimming and J lost 2 bases, with 2 bases between them. The CDR3 DNA reads as TGTGCCAGCAGTGAAGGGAACTATGGCTACACCTTC. Amino acid sequence: CASSEGNYGYTF.

Notes on this clonotype: A far larger clone differs by one base, so this is likely a read error. CDR3 loop: CASSFLPGDEQYF. CDR3 DNA: TGTGCCAGCAGCTTCCTGCCAGGGGACGAGCAGTACTTC. The chain combines TRBV7-9 with TRBJ2-7, with D perhaps matching TRBD1 (6 bases). Trimming stripped 3 bases from V and 5 bases from J, with 11 bases between. This CDR3 has 13 amino acids. The germline CDR1 and CDR2 sequences are SEHNR and FQNEAQ (reference sequence).

This clonotype was counted between two and nine times. The genes are TRBV27 and TRBJ1-5; possibly TRBD1 for D (6 bases). CDR3 size: 18 residues. Germline assignment: CDR1 MNHEY and CDR2 SMNVEV (reference sequence). Trimming took off 6 bases at V and 5 bases at J, with 26 bases between the two ends. The CDR3 loop reads CASRGAEPGGREDQPQHF. Here the CDR3 DNA reads TGTGCCAGCAGGGGGGCGGAACCGGGGGGACGTGAGGATCAGCCCCAGCATTTT.

The rearrangement uses TRBV6-1 and TRBJ1-2, with D possibly TRBD1 on 6 matching bases. V lost 7 bases and J lost 6, with 12 bases in between. This CDR3 has 12 residues. The germline V gene encodes CDR1 MNHNS and CDR2 SASEGT. The CDR3 DNA reads as TGTGCCAGCAACCTTAGGGGGAATGGCTACACCTTC. Translating it yields CASNLRGNGYTF.

As to this clonotype: One end of the junction varies from germline; a read error may be responsible. V is TRBV15 and J is TRBJ2-5; D is possibly TRBD2 (5 bases). The germline V gene has CDR1 LNHNV and CDR2 YYDKDF (reference sequence). This CDR3 has 13 amino acids. The CDR3 spells CTTREGGQETQYF. The CDR3 nucleotides read TGTACCACCAGAGAGGGCGGACAAGAGACCCAGTACTTC.

The table lists this clonotype with a few counts. The CDR3: CASSLRRALALSGSYEQYF. The CDR3 DNA reads TGTGCCAGCAGTTTGCGCCGGGCGCTAGCCCTATCTGGGTCCTACGAGCAGTACTTC. The genes are TRBV28 and TRBJ2-7; a weak D match, TRBD2 (5 bases). Between the trimmed V and J ends, which lost 3 bases and 1 base, there was a span of 25 bases. Germline V gene lookup returns CDR1 MDHEN and CDR2 SYDVKM. The CDR3 loop spans 19 amino acids.

In this sample, this clonotype turned up many times. The chain carries TRBV29-1 and TRBJ1-5; weak D call: TRBD1 (6 bases). Germline V gives CDR1 SQVTM, CDR2 ANQGSEA. This CDR3 contains 13 residues. Trimming took 4 bases from V and 4 from J, leaving 11 bases between them. The CDR3 sequence is CSVGTERNQPQHF. In nucleotides, the CDR3 is TGCAGCGTTGGGACAGAAAGGAATCAGCCCCAGCATTTT.

J is TRBJ1-3 and V is TRBV20-1, with unresolved D. Trimming removed 3 bases at V and 1 base at J, with 16 bases between. This CDR3 contains 16 residues. Germline values: CDR1 DFQATT, CDR2 SNEGSKA (reference sequence). The CDR3 DNA sequence: TGCAGTGCTAGTAGGCGAGGAACCTTGTCTGGAAACACCATATATTTT. It specifies CSASRRGTLSGNTIYF.

This clonotype was recorded many times. The genes are TRBV12-3 or TRBV12-4 and TRBJ1-2, with TRBD1 as a possible D gene (5 bases). V lost 7 bases, J lost 8 bases, and 26 bases lay in between. The CDR3 loop spans 16 amino acids. Here the CDR3 reads CASTTEAQGPFRGYTF. The DNA for the CDR3 is TGTGCCAGCACCACAGAGGCCCAGGGACCATTTCGGGGCTACACCTTC.

The V and J genes are TRBV2 and TRBJ1-1; 12 nucleotides agree with TRBD1. Germline CDR1 and CDR2: SNHLY and FYNNEI. The J segment lost 0 bases and the V segment lost 6 bases, leaving 5 bases of the junction unmatched. This CDR3 contains 16 residues. The DNA for the CDR3 is TGTGCCAGCAGCGGGACAGGGGGCGGCATGAACACTGAAGCTTTCTTT. Amino acids: CASSGTGGGMNTEAFF.

The table lists this clonotype with many counts. The V gene is TRBV6-1, the J gene TRBJ2-7; TRBD1 aligns across 12 bases. The CDR3 contains 15 residues. Germline values: CDR1 MNHNS, CDR2 SASEGT. The V segment lost 5 bases and the J segment 9 bases; nucleotides outside the gene matches: 11. CDR3 DNA: TGTGCCAGCAGTCCTCCGGGACAGGGGGCCAAGGGGCAGTACTTC. Amino acids: CASSPPGQGAKGQYF.

The chain is built from TRBV20-1 and TRBJ2-7, with TRBD1 as a possible D gene (6 bases). Germline V gene data show CDR1 as DFQATT and CDR2 as SNEGSKA (reference sequence). CDR3 length: 14 residues. V was pared by 5 bases and J by 3 bases, with 17 bases between. This chain's CDR3 is CSAPQGSISYEQYF. The CDR3 DNA is TGCAGTGCTCCCCAGGGGTCCATTAGCTACGAGCAGTACTTC.

This clonotype was seen more than once but under ten times. The chain joins TRBV10-3 to TRBJ2-5, with D possibly being TRBD2 (6 bases). CDR1 and CDR2 (germline): ENHRY, SYGVKD. V was pared by 6 bases and J by 5 bases, with 13 bases between. This CDR3 is built from 13 residues. The CDR3 DNA follows: TGTGCCATCAGGGGTCCCAGCGGGGAGACCCAGTACTTC. Amino acids: CAIRGPSGETQYF.